A single sample gave rise to the 31 T cell receptor beta chains below, sequenced in a study of shared T cell receptors in the human thymus. This table comes from immunoSEQ multiplex PCR, and its TCRdb copy is limited to in-frame clones, with some not included. The sample carries about 660,000 clones, 80% to 90% recorded once. These data are also associated with another study on human thymus T cells.

The sample consisted of thymocytes. The receptors were sampled from a boy under two years old with a congenital heart defect.

The chain combines TRBV13 with TRBJ1-6; 10 bases match TRBD1. The CDR3 spans 19 residues. V was pared by 4 bases and J by 5 bases, with 14 bases of the junction left unmatched. Per germline, CDR1 PRHDT and CDR2 FYEKMQ (reference sequence). CDR3: CASSSTGGTGEQNNSPLHF. In nucleotides, the CDR3 is TGTGCCAGCAGCTCAACTGGAGGGACAGGGGAACAAAATAATTCACCCCTCCACTTT.

V and J are TRBV6-1 and TRBJ2-7; D is perhaps TRBD2 (5 bases). The germline gives CDR1 MNHNS, CDR2 SASEGT. Trimming removed 6 bases at V and 0 bases at J, with 12 bases between. The length of the CDR3 is 14 residues. Written as DNA, the CDR3 is TGTGCCAGCAGGCAAAGGGAGAGCTCCTACGAGCAGTACTTC. It yields the protein CASRQRESSYEQYF.

This clone was observed a handful of times. The chain couples TRBV19 to TRBJ2-1; TRBD2 aligns across 7 bases. The germline gives CDR1 LNHDA, CDR2 SQIVND (reference sequence). Trimming removed 5 bases from V and 4 bases from J; junction bases left unmatched: 5. There are 14 residues in the CDR3. The DNA for the CDR3 is TGTGCCAGTAGTGAGGGACTAACTTACAATGAGCAGTTCTTC. This codes for CASSEGLTYNEQFF. Full variable domain (rest looked up from reference TRBV19 and TRBJ2-1): DGGITQSPKYLFRKEGQNVTLSCEQNLNHDAMYWYRQDPGQGLRLIYYSQIVNDFQKGDIAEGYSVSREKKESFPLTVTSAQKNPTAFYLCASSEGLTYNEQFFGPGTRLTVL.

The gene calls are TRBV27 and TRBJ1-5, with 9 positions matching TRBD1. CDR1 and CDR2 from the germline V gene are MNHEY and SMNVEV (reference sequence). This CDR3 has 16 residues. V gave up 6 bases and J gave up 2 bases; unmatched junction bases: 8. This CDR3 reads CASRDRGGIGNQPQHF. The CDR3 nucleotides read TGTGCCAGCAGAGACAGGGGGGGAATCGGCAATCAGCCCCAGCATTTT.

This chain uses TRBV15 with TRBJ1-2, with TRBD1 as a possible D gene (6 bases). The CDR3 is 15 amino acids. Germline CDR1 and CDR2: LNHNV and YYDKDF (reference sequence). V shed 1 base and J shed 2 bases, with 11 bases lying between them. CDR3 protein: CATSRALQGNYGYTF. Written as DNA, the CDR3 is TGTGCCACCAGCAGAGCACTTCAGGGGAACTATGGCTACACCTTC.

The chain links TRBV4-3 to TRBJ2-1, with 8 nucleotides matching TRBD2. CDR1 is LGHNA, CDR2 YSLEER, per germline. The CDR3 totals 15 residues. Trimming removed 4 bases from V and 1 base from J; junction bases left unmatched: 3. The CDR3 bases are TGCGCCAGCAGCCCGCGGGAGGTGTCCTACAATGAGCAGTTCTTC. Residues: CASSPREVSYNEQFF.

V gene TRBV5-6 combines with J gene TRBJ2-3, with 7 bases lining up with TRBD2. CDR1 is SGHDT, CDR2 YYEEEE, per germline. This CDR3 is built from 16 residues. J gave up 2 bases and V 0 bases, and 6 bases lay outside the gene matches. CDR3 region: CASSLAGTTNTDTQYF. The DNA of the CDR3 is TGTGCCAGCAGCTTGGCAGGGACTACTAACACAGATACGCAGTATTTT.

The V and J genes are TRBV28 and TRBJ2-2; possible D gene TRBD2, 5 bases. Trimming removed 3 bases at V and 7 bases at J, with 21 bases between. The CDR3 totals 17 residues. CDR1 is MDHEN, CDR2 SYDVKM, per germline. The CDR3: CASSLPPEGPFDGELFF. As DNA, the CDR3 is TGTGCCAGCAGTTTGCCCCCCGAGGGTCCCTTCGACGGGGAGCTGTTTTTT. The complete variable domain, with remaining parts taken from reference TRBV28 and TRBJ2-2, reads DVKVTQSSRYLVKRTGEKVFLECVQDMDHENMFWYRQDPGLGLRLIYFSYDVKMKEKGDIPEGYSVSREKKERFSLILESASTNQTSMYLCASSLPPEGPFDGELFFGEGSRLTVL.

The V call is TRBV30, the J call TRBJ2-1; 10 bases match TRBD2. This CDR3 spans 17 amino acids. Germline values: CDR1 GTSNPN, CDR2 SVGIG (reference sequence). V lost 4 bases to trimming and J lost 5 bases; unmatched junction nucleotides: 14. The CDR3 DNA reads TGTGCCTGGATACCCAGACAGCGGGGGGGCCTAGACAATGAGCAGTTCTTC. Encoded protein: CAWIPRQRGGLDNEQFF.

The chain carries TRBV28 and TRBJ2-7; maybe TRBD1 (6 bases). V lost 2 bases to trimming and J lost 0 bases, with 8 bases between them. The CDR3 has 14 amino acids. Germline values: CDR1 MDHEN, CDR2 SYDVKM. The CDR3 DNA is TGTGCCAGCAGTTTACGGGACACCTCCTACGAGCAGTACTTC. This sequence encodes CASSLRDTSYEQYF.

This clone was seen just once. The chain has TRBV7-3 and TRBJ1-1; D not resolved. V was shortened by 5 bases and J by 1 base, with 17 bases between the two germline ends. The CDR3 is 16 residues long. Germline V lookup: CDR1 SGHTA, CDR2 FQGTGA. The CDR3 sequence: CASSQAEEHGNTEAFF. The CDR3 coding sequence is TGTGCCAGCAGCCAAGCGGAGGAGCACGGGAACACTGAAGCTTTCTTT.

This chain uses TRBV25-1 with TRBJ1-2; D possibly corresponds to TRBD1 (5 bases). V lost 4 bases to trimming and J lost 8 bases, with 11 bases between them. Germline CDR1 is MGHDK and CDR2 is SYGVNS. The CDR3 is 12 amino acids. As DNA, the CDR3 is TGTGCCAGCAGTGGGGAGGGGCGCGGCTACACCTTC. This gives the protein CASSGEGRGYTF.

V and J are TRBV28 and TRBJ2-5, with D perhaps matching TRBD2 (7 bases). The germline V and J ends were trimmed by 6 bases and 5 bases, with 25 bases remaining between them. In germline, CDR1 is MDHEN, CDR2 SYDVKM. The CDR3 has 17 amino acids. Here the CDR3 reads CASSPRRGGALPETQYF. Written as DNA, the CDR3 is TGTGCCAGCAGCCCCCGCCGAGGGGGGGCGCTACCTGAGACCCAGTACTTC. Full variable domain (missing parts from reference TRBV28 and TRBJ2-5): DVKVTQSSRYLVKRTGEKVFLECVQDMDHENMFWYRQDPGLGLRLIYFSYDVKMKEKGDIPEGYSVSREKKERFSLILESASTNQTSMYLCASSPRRGGALPETQYFGPGTRLLVL.

This clone occurred a few times. V and J are TRBV19 and TRBJ1-5; perhaps TRBD1 as D (5 bases). The CDR3 runs to 16 residues. The germline V and J ends were trimmed by 7 bases and 1 base, with 17 bases remaining between them. CDR1 and CDR2 from the germline V gene are LNHDA and SQIVND (reference sequence). CDR3 sequence: CASIRQGRASNQPQHF. Here the CDR3 DNA reads TGTGCCAGTATTCGGCAAGGCAGGGCGAGCAATCAGCCCCAGCATTTT.

V is TRBV4-3 and J is TRBJ2-3; D is unresolved. From germline, CDR1 is LGHNA and CDR2 YSLEER. The CDR3 contains 16 residues. Trimming took off 0 bases at V and 2 bases at J, with 12 bases between the two ends. CDR3 nucleotides: TGCGCCAGCAGCCAAGATCTAATGGTGTCCACAGATACGCAGTATTTT. Translating gives CASSQDLMVSTDTQYF.

The chain uses TRBV28 and TRBJ2-1; TRBD2 agrees at 12 bases. This CDR3 spans 17 amino acids. With V trimmed by 5 bases and J by 3 bases, 8 bases remained unmatched. Germline V gives CDR1 MDHEN, CDR2 SYDVKM. Here the CDR3 DNA reads TGTGCCAGCAGTGAAACTAGCGGGGGGTTTTTCTACAATGAGCAGTTCTTC. Translating it yields CASSETSGGFFYNEQFF.

This clone has just a few counts. The V and J genes are TRBV5-1 and TRBJ1-1; D is ambiguous. The V gene lost 4 bases and the J gene lost 5 bases, with 9 bases spanning the gap. The germline CDR1 and CDR2 sequences are SGHRS and YFSETQ. The CDR3 loop spans 12 amino acids. The CDR3 region has the DNA TGCGCCAGCAGCCCGGGGAATACTGAAGCTTTCTTT. Translated, it gives CASSPGNTEAFF.

The chain employs TRBV2 and TRBJ1-5; maybe TRBD1 (5 bases). V was pared by 3 bases and J by 0 bases, with 21 bases between. The CDR3 runs 19 residues. The germline V gene has CDR1 SNHLY and CDR2 FYNNEI. The CDR3 coding sequence is TGTGCCAGCAGTGAGTTCCGCGGGGCCAATCCATATAGCAATCAGCCCCAGCATTTT. Amino acids: CASSEFRGANPYSNQPQHF.

This sequence joins TRBV28 and TRBJ2-5, with 9 bases identical to TRBD2. Germline V gene sequence: CDR1 MDHEN, CDR2 SYDVKM. The CDR3 is 19 amino acids. V lost 3 bases, J lost 5 bases, and 19 bases stayed unmatched. The CDR3 coding sequence is TGTGCCAGCAGTTTCGCCCCACCCTGGACTAGCGAGGGGTTGGAGACCCAGTACTTC. Protein sequence: CASSFAPPWTSEGLETQYF.

The chain uses TRBV6-1 and TRBJ1-1; maybe TRBD1 (5 bases). V gave up 7 bases and J gave up 1 base, with 13 bases separating them. Germline V gene lookup returns CDR1 MNHNS and CDR2 SASEGT. The CDR3 contains 14 residues. CDR3 residues: CASTMGGANTEAFF. The CDR3 coding sequence is TGTGCCAGCACAATGGGAGGGGCGAACACTGAAGCTTTCTTT.

The chain uses TRBV7-2 and TRBJ2-7; D may be TRBD1 (5 bases). Germline CDR1 SGHTA, CDR2 FQGNSA. Trimming removed 2 bases from V and 5 bases from J, with 13 bases in between. This CDR3 comprises 14 residues. CDR3 region: CASSLYRGRDEQYF. Here the CDR3 DNA reads TGTGCCAGCAGCTTATATAGGGGCCGTGACGAGCAGTACTTC.

The rearrangement joins TRBV13 to TRBJ2-5; 8 bases map to TRBD2. Losses at the gene ends were 2 bases for V and 2 bases for J; bases not matched to a gene: 10. The CDR3 has 17 amino acids. The germline V gene has CDR1 PRHDT and CDR2 FYEKMQ (reference sequence). The CDR3: CASSLNEAGGTQETQYF. CDR3 DNA sequence: TGTGCCAGCAGCTTAAACGAGGCGGGAGGTACACAAGAGACCCAGTACTTC.

This clone was recorded once. The gene calls are TRBV2 and TRBJ2-5, with 10 bases identical to TRBD1. V trimming: 0 bases; J trimming: 1 base; junction bases outside the gene matches: 8. The CDR3 has 18 residues. Germline V gene data show CDR1 as SNHLY and CDR2 as FYNNEI. Written as DNA, the CDR3 is TGTGCCAGCAGTGAAGCCCAAGACAGGGGGCCTTTCCAAGAGACCCAGTACTTC. This encodes CASSEAQDRGPFQETQYF.

The CDR3: CASSLQGSQGNTIYF. In DNA, the CDR3 is TGTGCCAGCAGTTTACAGGGGTCTCAAGGAAACACCATATATTTT. The rearrangement joins TRBV9 to TRBJ1-3; 7 bases are shared with TRBD1. The CDR3 length is 15 residues. CDR1 is SGDLS and CDR2 is YYNGEE in the germline V gene. The trim removed 5 bases at V and 4 bases at J, leaving 9 bases unmatched. Together with reference TRBV9 and TRBJ1-3, the CDR3 gives the full variable domain: DSGVTQTPKHLITATGQRVTLRCSPRSGDLSVYWYQQSLDQGLQFLIQYYNGEERAKGNILERFSAQQFPDLHSELNLSSLELGDSALYFCASSLQGSQGNTIYFGEGSWLTVV.

The V gene is TRBV11-3, the J gene TRBJ2-7, with D perhaps matching TRBD2 (6 bases). CDR3 length equals 13 residues. Trimming pared 5 bases from V and 3 bases from J, leaving 11 bases between. Germline CDR1 reads SGHNT; CDR2 reads YENEEA. In DNA, the CDR3 is TGTGCCAGCAGCACGGGGGACCTCTACGAGCAGTACTTC. Translated, it gives CASSTGDLYEQYF. The variable domain in full, completed from reference TRBV11-3 and TRBJ2-7, reads EAGVVQSPRYKIIEKKQPVAFWCNPISGHNTLYWYLQNLGQGPELLIRYENEEAVDDSQLPKDRFSAERLKGVDSTLKIQPAELGDSAVYLCASSTGDLYEQYFGPGTRLTVT.

This chain joins TRBV21-1 and TRBJ2-5; the D call in the table, TRBD2, was not verified against the DNA. TRBV21-1 is designated a pseudogene. This CDR3 has 16 residues. The CDR3 sequence: CASSRIAGEGQETQYF. The CDR3 coding sequence is TGTGCCAGCAGCAGAATAGCGGGAGAGGGCCAAGAGACCCAGTACTTC.

This clone has just a few counts. The rearrangement links TRBV15 to TRBJ2-7, with TRBD2 matching 7 bases. The germline gives CDR1 LNHNV, CDR2 YYDKDF (reference sequence). With 0 bases clipped from V and 3 bases from J, the junction kept 8 bases outside the gene matches. This CDR3 has 16 residues. CDR3 protein: CATSRDALSGNYEQYF. DNA of the CDR3: TGTGCCACCAGCAGAGATGCCCTGAGCGGGAACTACGAGCAGTACTTC.

The chain couples TRBV9 to TRBJ2-7; possible D gene TRBD2, 6 bases. V gave up 0 bases and J gave up 0 bases, with 10 bases separating them. Looked up from germline, CDR1 is SGDLS and CDR2 is YYNGEE. This CDR3 is 15 amino acids long. The CDR3 is CASSVAAGISYEQYF. Written as DNA, the CDR3 is TGTGCCAGCAGCGTAGCGGCGGGAATCTCCTACGAGCAGTACTTC.

The sample holds one count of this clone. The gene calls are TRBV30 and TRBJ1-5, with 9 positions matching TRBD1. Germline lookup yields CDR1 GTSNPN and CDR2 SVGIG (reference sequence). The length of the CDR3 is 15 residues. Trimming cost V 3 bases and J 3 bases; bases outside gene matches: 6. This CDR3 reads CAWSLTGGDNQPQHF. CDR3 DNA: TGTGCCTGGAGCTTGACAGGGGGGGACAATCAGCCCCAGCATTTT.

Points on this clone: Different DNA sequences within this sample yield the same CDR3. In DNA, the CDR3 is TGTGCCAGCAGCTTAGGGCAGGGAGGCACCGGGGAGCTGTTTTTT. The encoded protein is CASSLGQGGTGELFF. The V gene is TRBV7-9, the J gene TRBJ2-2; tentatively, D is TRBD2 (6 bases). The CDR3 is made up of 15 amino acids. V lost 1 base, J lost 4 bases, and 10 bases lay in between. CDR1 and CDR2 from the germline V gene are SEHNR and FQNEAQ (reference sequence). The whole variable domain, filled in from reference TRBV7-9 and TRBJ2-2, reads DTGVSQNPRHKITKRGQNVTFRCDPISEHNRLYWYRQTLGQGPEFLTYFQNEAQLEKSRLLSDRFSAERPKGSFSTLEIQRTEQGDSAMYLCASSLGQGGTGELFFGEGSRLTVL.

This clone was recorded once. The V and J genes are TRBV5-1 and TRBJ2-1; TRBD2 matches at 8 bases. Germline lookup yields CDR1 SGHRS and CDR2 YFSETQ. V dropped 4 bases and J dropped 7; count of bases not matched to a gene: 7. CDR3 length equals 14 residues. CDR3 in amino acids: CASSGGTGGNEQFF. CDR3 in DNA: TGCGCCAGCAGCGGGGGGACGGGGGGGAATGAGCAGTTCTTC.